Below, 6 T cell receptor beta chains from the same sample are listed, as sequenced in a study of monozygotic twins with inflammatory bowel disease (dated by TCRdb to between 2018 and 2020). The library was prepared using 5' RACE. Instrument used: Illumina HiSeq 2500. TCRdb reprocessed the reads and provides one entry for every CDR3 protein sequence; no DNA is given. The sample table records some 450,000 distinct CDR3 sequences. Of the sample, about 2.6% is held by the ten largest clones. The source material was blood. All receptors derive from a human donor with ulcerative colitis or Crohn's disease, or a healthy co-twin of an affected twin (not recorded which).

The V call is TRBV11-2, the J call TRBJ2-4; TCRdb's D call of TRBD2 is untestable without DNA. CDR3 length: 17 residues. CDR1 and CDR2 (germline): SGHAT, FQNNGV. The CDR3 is CASSLGTLAGGNDIQYF.

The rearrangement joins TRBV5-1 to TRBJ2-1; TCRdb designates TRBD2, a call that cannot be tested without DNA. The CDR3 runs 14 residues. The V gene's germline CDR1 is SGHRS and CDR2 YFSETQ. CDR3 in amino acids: CASSSSSGNNEQFF.

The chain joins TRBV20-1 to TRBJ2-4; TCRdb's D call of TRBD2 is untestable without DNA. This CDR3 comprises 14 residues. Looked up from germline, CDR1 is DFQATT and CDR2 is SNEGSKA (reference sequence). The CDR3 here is CSASRGSDKNIQYF.

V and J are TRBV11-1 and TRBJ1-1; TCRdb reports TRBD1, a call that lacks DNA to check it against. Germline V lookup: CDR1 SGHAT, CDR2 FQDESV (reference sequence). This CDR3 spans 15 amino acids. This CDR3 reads CASSSWAGSNTEAFF.

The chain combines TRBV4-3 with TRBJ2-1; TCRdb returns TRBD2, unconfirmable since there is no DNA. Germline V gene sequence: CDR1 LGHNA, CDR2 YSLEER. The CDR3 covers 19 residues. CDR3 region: CASSQDSLAGTNFYNEQFF.

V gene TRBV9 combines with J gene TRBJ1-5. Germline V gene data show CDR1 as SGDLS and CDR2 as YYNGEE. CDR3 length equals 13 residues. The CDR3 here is CASSGDPNQPQHF. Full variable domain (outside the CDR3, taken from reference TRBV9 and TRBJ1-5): DSGVTQTPKHLITATGQRVTLRCSPRSGDLSVYWYQQSLDQGLQFLIQYYNGEERAKGNILERFSAQQFPDLHSELNLSSLELGDSALYFCASSGDPNQPQHFGDGTRLSIL.